Listed here are 19 T cell receptor beta chains from one sample, sequenced in a study of T cells in Graves' hyperthyroidism and ophthalmopathy. The source material, RNA transcripts, was used to amplify TCR beta CDR3 regions. An initial round of RT-PCR targeting the TCR CDR3 relied on the HTBI primer set. TCRdb called the multiplex PCR reads again in MiXCR, with one record for every CDR3 protein. Seen here are hundreds of thousands of distinct CDR3 sequences, 15% to 20% observed once, and the top ten hold 15% to 20%. Sequences were obtained from blood. Receptor source: a woman aged 18-29 years with Graves' hyperthyroidism.

This clonotype was counted at least ten times. The rearrangement uses TRBV2 and TRBJ2-6; possible D gene TRBD2, 5 bases. This CDR3 has 14 residues. Germline V gene data show CDR1 as SNHLY and CDR2 as FYNNEI. V gave up 7 bases and J gave up 4 bases, with 11 bases separating them. The CDR3 loop is CASTLGGGANVLTF. The CDR3 region has the DNA TGTGCCAGCACCCTCGGAGGAGGGGCCAACGTCCTGACTTTC.

Comments on this clonotype: A much larger clone is a single base away; this may be a read error. V usage is TRBV12-3 or TRBV12-4 and J usage is TRBJ2-7; TRBD2 might be the D (7 bases). Trimming shortened V by 6 bases and J by 6 bases, and 18 bases separated the two germline ends. There are 14 residues in the CDR3. The CDR3 is CASRGGGGRGEQYF. CDR3 coding DNA: TGTGCCAGCAGGGGGGGGGGGGGGCGCGGCGAGCAGTACTTC.

The chain links TRBV27 to TRBJ2-7; the match to TRBD1 covers 12 bases. The germline gives CDR1 MNHEY, CDR2 SMNVEV (reference sequence). V shed 6 bases, J shed 5 bases, and the junction held 8 bases outside the gene matches. This CDR3 has 15 residues. CDR3: CASSRTGTGGNEQYF. In DNA form, the CDR3 reads TGTGCCAGCAGCCGCACCGGGACAGGGGGCAACGAGCAGTACTTC.

The J gene is TRBJ2-3, the V gene TRBV7-2, with TRBD1 matching 7 bases. The CDR3 covers 16 residues. Per the germline V gene, CDR1 is SGHTA and CDR2 is FQGNSA. With 0 bases clipped from V and 0 bases from J, the junction kept 3 bases outside the gene matches. CDR3: CASSLAGGHSTDTQYF. The DNA for the CDR3 is TGTGCCAGCAGCTTAGCAGGGGGCCATAGCACAGATACGCAGTATTTT.

Many counts were recorded for this clonotype. The chain couples TRBV20-1 to TRBJ1-6, with D hard to call. The CDR3 spans 13 residues. Looked up from germline, CDR1 is DFQATT and CDR2 is SNEGSKA (reference sequence). Trimming stripped 1 base from V and 5 bases from J, with 6 bases between. CDR3 protein: CSARVTDNSPLHF. The CDR3 coding sequence is TGCAGTGCTAGAGTAACAGATAATTCACCCCTCCACTTT.

As concerns this clonotype: Given a much more abundant clone one base away, this may be a read error. The V call is TRBV28, the J call TRBJ2-7, with D possibly matching TRBD2 (6 bases). The CDR3 is 15 residues long. The germline V and J ends were trimmed by 7 bases and 6 bases, with 22 bases remaining between them. In germline, CDR1 is MDHEN, CDR2 SYDVKM. The DNA of the CDR3 is TGTGCCAGCAATGGTGGGACTTTTACGACAATCGAGCAGTACTTC. It codes for CASNGGTFTTIEQYF. Combining the CDR3 with reference TRBV28 and TRBJ2-7 gives the whole variable domain DVKVTQSSRYLVKRTGEKVFLECVQDMDHENMFWYRQDPGLGLRLIYFSYDVKMKEKGDIPEGYSVSREKKERFSLILESASTNQTSMYLCASNGGTFTTIEQYFGPGTRLTVT.

The chain combines TRBV5-1 with TRBJ2-1, with 10 bases lining up with TRBD2. Germline-derived CDR1 and CDR2 are SGHRS and YFSETQ. V was clipped by 3 bases and J by 6 bases; unmatched bases: 3. This CDR3 has 14 residues. The CDR3 DNA is TGCGCCAGCAGCTGGACTAGCGGCCTCAATGAGCAGTTCTTC. It yields the protein CASSWTSGLNEQFF.

This clonotype was counted a few times. The chain joins TRBV20-1 to TRBJ2-2, with D maybe TRBD1 (5 bases). The V gene's germline CDR1 is DFQATT and CDR2 SNEGSKA (reference sequence). Trimming took off 6 bases at V and 9 bases at J, with 11 bases between the two ends. The CDR3 consists of 11 residues. The CDR3 coding sequence is TGCAGTGCGTACAGGAGCCGGGAGCTGTTTTTT. Amino acids: CSAYRSRELFF.

This clonotype came up many times. The CDR3 loop reads CASSSPWASTDTQYF. The CDR3 DNA is TGTGCCAGCAGCTCACCATGGGCTAGCACAGATACGCAGTATTTT. The V gene is TRBV7-6, the J gene TRBJ2-3; D is unresolved. Germline values: CDR1 SGHVS, CDR2 FNYEAQ. The CDR3 contains 15 residues. Deletions cut 4 bases from V and 0 bases from J, with 11 bases between. Full variable domain (outside the CDR3, taken from reference TRBV7-6 and TRBJ2-3): GAGVSQSPRYKVTKRGQDVALRCDPISGHVSLYWYRQALGQGPEFLTYFNYEAQQDKSGLPNDRFSAERPEGSISTLTIQRTEQRDSAMYRCASSSPWASTDTQYFGPGTRLTVL.

This clonotype was seen repeatedly, ten times or more. The V gene is TRBV28, the J gene TRBJ2-1; D not certain. From germline, CDR1 is MDHEN and CDR2 SYDVKM. Trimming removed 1 base from V and 4 bases from J, with 2 bases in between. The CDR3 has 12 amino acids. The CDR3 region has the DNA TGTGCCAGCAGTTTATATTACAATGAGCAGTTCTTC. Residues: CASSLYYNEQFF.

The chain couples TRBV25-1 to TRBJ2-7; D may match TRBD1 or TRBD2 (5 bases each). CDR1 MGHDK and CDR2 SYGVNS come from the germline V gene. This CDR3 has 13 amino acids. V was pared by 8 bases and J by 2 bases, with 13 bases between. The chain's CDR3 is CASGTLGAYEQYF. CDR3 nucleotide sequence: TGTGCCAGCGGGACCCTGGGGGCCTACGAGCAGTACTTC.

This clonotype was detected ten times or more. This rearrangement joins TRBV20-1 to TRBJ2-3; D call uncertain. V dropped 3 bases and J dropped 3 bases, with 10 bases sitting between them. The CDR3 sequence is 13 residues long. The germline V gene has CDR1 DFQATT and CDR2 SNEGSKA (reference sequence). The CDR3 DNA reads as TGCAGTGCTAGTGGGCTACAGACAGATACGCAGTATTTT. Translated, it gives CSASGLQTDTQYF.

A word on this clonotype: Relative to the germline gene, one junction end is altered; a read error may explain this. The genes are TRBV6-1 and TRBJ2-3; 8 nucleotides line up with TRBD1. Germline CDR1 MNHNS, CDR2 SASEGT. This CDR3 is 16 amino acids long. CDR3 nucleotides: TGTGCCAACAGTGGCGGACAGGGTTCGAGTCCAGATACGCAGTATTTT. Translated, it gives CANSGGQGSSPDTQYF.

As regards this clonotype: This may be a read error, as it is one base from a much larger clone. The gene calls are TRBV2 and TRBJ2-5; 8 bases line up with TRBD2. Germline V gene lookup returns CDR1 SNHLY and CDR2 FYNNEI. The CDR3 spans 16 residues. This CDR3 is CTSRTWGAGAGETQYF. For the CDR3, the DNA is TGTACCAGCAGGACCTGGGGAGCGGGAGCAGGGGAGACCCAGTACTTC. Together with reference TRBV2 and TRBJ2-5, the CDR3 gives the full variable domain: EPEVTQTPSHQVTQMGQEVILRCVPISNHLYFYWYRQILGQKVEFLVSFYNNEISEKSEIFDDQFSVERPDGSNFTLKIRSTKLEDSAMYFCTSRTWGAGAGETQYFGPGTRLLVL.

This clonotype was seen once. A read error is possible here, since a much larger clone lies one base away. The rearrangement uses TRBV30 and TRBJ2-5, with 14 bases lining up with TRBD2. CDR1 and CDR2 from the germline V gene are GTSNPN and SVGIG (reference sequence). The CDR3 loop spans 14 amino acids. J gave up 8 bases and V 8 bases, and 10 bases lay outside the gene matches. This CDR3 is CARRLAGGGDTQYF. CDR3 DNA sequence: TGTGCCCGCCGACTAGCGGGAGGGGGAGATACCCAGTACTTC.

At least ten counts were recorded for this clonotype. The chain combines TRBV18 with TRBJ2-3; D not resolved. The germline V gene has CDR1 KGHSH and CDR2 LQKENI. The germline V and J ends were trimmed by 4 bases and 5 bases, with 7 bases remaining between them. The CDR3 contains 12 residues. The CDR3 loop is CASSQKVDTQYF. The CDR3 DNA reads as TGTGCCAGCTCACAAAAGGTAGATACGCAGTATTTT.

The chain is built from TRBV12-3 or TRBV12-4 and TRBJ2-7; TRBD1 matches at 11 bases. The CDR3 spans 15 residues. V lost 6 bases, J lost 3 bases, and 7 bases stayed unmatched. The CDR3 sequence: CASRPGTGGIYEQYF. The CDR3 coding sequence is TGTGCCAGCAGGCCCGGGACAGGGGGTATCTACGAGCAGTACTTC.

The table lists this clonotype with many counts. V gene TRBV2 combines with J gene TRBJ2-5, with no clear D. This CDR3 is 12 amino acids long. Deletions cut 4 bases from V and 2 bases from J, with 5 bases between. Per the germline V gene, CDR1 is SNHLY and CDR2 is FYNNEI. The chain's CDR3 is CASSAPQETQYF. The CDR3, as DNA: TGTGCCAGCAGTGCCCCGCAAGAGACCCAGTACTTC.

This clonotype was seen ten or more times. V is TRBV5-1 and J is TRBJ2-3; 7 nucleotides agree with TRBD2. This CDR3 region has 14 residues. Germline lookup yields CDR1 SGHRS and CDR2 YFSETQ. V was clipped by 4 bases and J by 3 bases; unmatched bases: 5. CDR3 bases: TGCGCCAGCAGCGATGCGGGAGTGACAGATACGCAGTATTTT. It is translated as CASSDAGVTDTQYF.